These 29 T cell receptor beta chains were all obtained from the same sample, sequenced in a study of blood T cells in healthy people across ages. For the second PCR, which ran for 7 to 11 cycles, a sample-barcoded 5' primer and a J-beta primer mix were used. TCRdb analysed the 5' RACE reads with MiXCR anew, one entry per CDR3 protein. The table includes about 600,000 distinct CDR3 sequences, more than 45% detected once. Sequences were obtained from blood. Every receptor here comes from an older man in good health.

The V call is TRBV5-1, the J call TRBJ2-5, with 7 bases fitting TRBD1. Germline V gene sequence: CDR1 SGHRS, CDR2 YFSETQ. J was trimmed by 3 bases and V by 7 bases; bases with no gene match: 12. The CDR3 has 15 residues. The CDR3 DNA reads TGCGCCAGCGCAATTCCGACGGGACAGAAAGAGACCCAGTACTTC. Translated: CASAIPTGQKETQYF.

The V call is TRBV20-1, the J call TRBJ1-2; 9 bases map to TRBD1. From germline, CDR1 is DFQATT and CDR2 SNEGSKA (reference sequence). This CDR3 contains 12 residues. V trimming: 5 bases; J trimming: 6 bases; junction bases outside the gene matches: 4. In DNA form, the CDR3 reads TGCAGTGCTTCGACAGGGGGAGATGGCTACACCTTC. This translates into CSASTGGDGYTF.

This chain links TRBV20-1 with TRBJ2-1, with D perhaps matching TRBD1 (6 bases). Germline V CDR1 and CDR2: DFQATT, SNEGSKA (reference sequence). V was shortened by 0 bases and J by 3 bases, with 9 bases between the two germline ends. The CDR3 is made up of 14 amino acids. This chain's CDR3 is CSARDNRVYNEQFF. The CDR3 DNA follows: TGCAGTGCTAGAGATAACAGGGTCTACAATGAGCAGTTCTTC.

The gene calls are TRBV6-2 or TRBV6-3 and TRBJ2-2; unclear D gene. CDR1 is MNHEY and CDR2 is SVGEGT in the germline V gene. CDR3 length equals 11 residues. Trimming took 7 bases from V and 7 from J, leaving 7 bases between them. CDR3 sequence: CASKSVGELFF. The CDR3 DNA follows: TGTGCCAGCAAATCGGTCGGGGAGCTGTTTTTT.

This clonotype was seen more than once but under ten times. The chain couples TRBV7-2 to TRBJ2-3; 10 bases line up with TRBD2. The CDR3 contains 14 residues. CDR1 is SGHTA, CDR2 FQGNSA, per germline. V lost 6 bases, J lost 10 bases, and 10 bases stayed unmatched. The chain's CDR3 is CASRYSLAGVAQYF. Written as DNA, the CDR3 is TGTGCCAGCAGATACTCCCTAGCGGGAGTCGCGCAGTATTTT.

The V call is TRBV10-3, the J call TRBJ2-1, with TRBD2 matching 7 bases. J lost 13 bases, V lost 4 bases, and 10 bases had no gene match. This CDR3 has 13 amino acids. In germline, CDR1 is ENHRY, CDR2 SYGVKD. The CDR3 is CAISVLADETQFF. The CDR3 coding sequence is TGTGCCATCAGTGTCCTAGCGGATGAGACCCAGTTCTTC.

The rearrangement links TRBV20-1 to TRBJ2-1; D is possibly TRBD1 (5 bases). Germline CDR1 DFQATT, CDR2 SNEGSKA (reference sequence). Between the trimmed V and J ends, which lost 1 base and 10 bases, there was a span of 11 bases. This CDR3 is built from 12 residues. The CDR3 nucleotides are TGCAGTGCTAGAGCAACCAGGGTCGAGCAGTTCTTC. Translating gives CSARATRVEQFF.

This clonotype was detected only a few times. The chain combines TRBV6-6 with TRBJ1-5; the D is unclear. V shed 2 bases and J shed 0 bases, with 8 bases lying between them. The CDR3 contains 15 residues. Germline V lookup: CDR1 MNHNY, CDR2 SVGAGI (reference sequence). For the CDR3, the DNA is TGTGCCAGCAGTTACGCCGTTAGTAGCAATCAGCCCCAGCATTTT. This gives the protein CASSYAVSSNQPQHF.

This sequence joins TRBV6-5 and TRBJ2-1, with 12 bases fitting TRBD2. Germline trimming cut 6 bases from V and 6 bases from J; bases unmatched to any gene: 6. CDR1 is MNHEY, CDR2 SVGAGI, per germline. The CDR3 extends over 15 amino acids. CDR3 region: CASRYLAGGLNEQFF. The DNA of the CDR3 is TGTGCCAGCAGATACCTAGCGGGGGGGCTCAATGAGCAGTTCTTC.

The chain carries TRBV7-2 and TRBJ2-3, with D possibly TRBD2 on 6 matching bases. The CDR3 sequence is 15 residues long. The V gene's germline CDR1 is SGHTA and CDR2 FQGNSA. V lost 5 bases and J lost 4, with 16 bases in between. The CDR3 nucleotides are TGTGCCAGCAGCAGGAACCGGGACTCCTCAGATACGCAGTATTTT. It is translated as CASSRNRDSSDTQYF.

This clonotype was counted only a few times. The CDR3 coding sequence is TGTGCCAGCAGTGCCTCCGGGACAGGGGGTTTCGAGCAGTACTTC. It yields the protein CASSASGTGGFEQYF. This chain uses TRBV28 with TRBJ2-5; 11 bases align to TRBD1. The last part of the DNA fits TRBJ2-7 better; the J call may be wrong. Germline V gives CDR1 MDHEN, CDR2 SYDVKM. This CDR3 has 15 amino acids.

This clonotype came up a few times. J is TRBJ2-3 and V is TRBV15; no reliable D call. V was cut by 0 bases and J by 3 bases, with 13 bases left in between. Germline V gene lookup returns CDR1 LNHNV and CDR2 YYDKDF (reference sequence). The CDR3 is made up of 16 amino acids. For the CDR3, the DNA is TGTGCCACCAGCAGAGAAGGACGAGAAGGAACAGATACGCAGTATTTT. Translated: CATSREGREGTDTQYF.

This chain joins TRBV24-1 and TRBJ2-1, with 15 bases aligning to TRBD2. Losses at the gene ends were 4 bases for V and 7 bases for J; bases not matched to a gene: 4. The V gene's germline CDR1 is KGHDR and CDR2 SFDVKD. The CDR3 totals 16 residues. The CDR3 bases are TGTGCCACCAGTGACCAGGGACTAGCGGGAGGTAATGAGCAGTTCTTC. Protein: CATSDQGLAGGNEQFF.

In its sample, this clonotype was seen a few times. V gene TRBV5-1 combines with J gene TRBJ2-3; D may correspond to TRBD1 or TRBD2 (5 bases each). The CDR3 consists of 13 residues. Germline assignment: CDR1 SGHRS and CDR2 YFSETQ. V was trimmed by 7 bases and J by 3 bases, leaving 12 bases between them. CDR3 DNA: TGCGCCAGCGGGGACCCACCTACAGATACGCAGTATTTT. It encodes CASGDPPTDTQYF. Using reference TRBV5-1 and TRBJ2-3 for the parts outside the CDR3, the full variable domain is KAGVTQTPRYLIKTRGQQVTLSCSPISGHRSVSWYQQTPGQGLQFLFEYFSETQRNKGNFPGRFSGRQFSNSRSEMNVSTLELGDSALYLCASGDPPTDTQYFGPGTRLTVL.

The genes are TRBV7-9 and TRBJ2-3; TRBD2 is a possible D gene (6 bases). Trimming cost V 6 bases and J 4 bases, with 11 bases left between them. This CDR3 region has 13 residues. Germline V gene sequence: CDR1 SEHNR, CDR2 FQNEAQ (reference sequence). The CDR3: CASRSTGADTQYF. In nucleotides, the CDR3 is TGTGCCAGCAGGTCGACGGGGGCAGATACGCAGTATTTT.

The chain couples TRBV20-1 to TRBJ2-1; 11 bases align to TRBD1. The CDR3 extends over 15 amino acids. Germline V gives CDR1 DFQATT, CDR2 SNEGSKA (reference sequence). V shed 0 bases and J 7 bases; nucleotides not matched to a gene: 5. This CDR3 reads CSARDPGTGGNEQFF. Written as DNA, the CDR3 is TGCAGTGCTAGAGATCCCGGGACAGGGGGTAATGAGCAGTTCTTC.

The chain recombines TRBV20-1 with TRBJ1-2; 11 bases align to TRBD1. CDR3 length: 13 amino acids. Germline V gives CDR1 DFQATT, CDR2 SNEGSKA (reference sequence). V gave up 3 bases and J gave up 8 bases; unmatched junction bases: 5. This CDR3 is CSARDGQGAGYTF. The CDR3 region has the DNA TGCAGTGCTAGGGACGGACAGGGGGCCGGCTACACCTTC.

The CDR3 reads CASSSLAQETQYF. The CDR3 DNA reads as TGTGCCAGCAGTTCACTTGCCCAAGAGACCCAGTACTTC. The rearrangement uses TRBV27 and TRBJ2-5; no clear D gene. V was cut by 4 bases and J by 1 base, with 7 bases left in between. The CDR3 consists of 13 residues. Germline V gene data show CDR1 as MNHEY and CDR2 as SMNVEV (reference sequence).

The CDR3 coding sequence is TGTGCCAGCAGCGTAGTACAGGGGGATACGCAGTATTTT. Translation: CASSVVQGDTQYF. This chain links TRBV9 with TRBJ2-3, with 7 bases that match TRBD1. The V gene's germline CDR1 is SGDLS and CDR2 YYNGEE. This CDR3 is 13 amino acids long. Trimming took 0 bases from V and 6 from J; bases not matched to a gene: 1. The whole variable domain, filled in from reference TRBV9 and TRBJ2-3, reads DSGVTQTPKHLITATGQRVTLRCSPRSGDLSVYWYQQSLDQGLQFLIQYYNGEERAKGNILERFSAQQFPDLHSELNLSSLELGDSALYFCASSVVQGDTQYFGPGTRLTVL.

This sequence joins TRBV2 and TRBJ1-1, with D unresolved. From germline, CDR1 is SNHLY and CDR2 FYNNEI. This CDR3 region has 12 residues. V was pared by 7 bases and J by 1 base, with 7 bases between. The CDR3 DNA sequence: TGTGCCAGCATCCTTTCGAACACTGAAGCTTTCTTT. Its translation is CASILSNTEAFF.

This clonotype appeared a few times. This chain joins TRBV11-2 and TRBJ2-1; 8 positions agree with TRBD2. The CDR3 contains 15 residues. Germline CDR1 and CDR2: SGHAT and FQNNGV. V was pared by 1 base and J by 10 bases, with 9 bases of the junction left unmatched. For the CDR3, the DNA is TGTGCCAGCAGCTTAGCCCGGGGGGGCACGGGAGAGCAGTTCTTC. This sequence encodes CASSLARGGTGEQFF.

The CDR3 coding sequence is TGTGCCAGCAGGCAGGGCAGGGTTTTCGACGAGCAGTACTTC. This codes for CASRQGRVFDEQYF. The rearrangement joins TRBV2 to TRBJ2-7; perhaps TRBD1 as D (5 bases). V lost 6 bases to trimming and J lost 5 bases, with 17 bases between them. There are 14 residues in the CDR3. The germline gives CDR1 SNHLY, CDR2 FYNNEI.

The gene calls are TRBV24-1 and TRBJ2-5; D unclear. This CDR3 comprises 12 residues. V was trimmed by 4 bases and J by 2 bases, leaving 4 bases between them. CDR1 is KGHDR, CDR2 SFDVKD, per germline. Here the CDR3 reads CATSDPQETQYF. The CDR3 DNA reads TGTGCCACCAGTGACCCTCAAGAGACCCAGTACTTC.

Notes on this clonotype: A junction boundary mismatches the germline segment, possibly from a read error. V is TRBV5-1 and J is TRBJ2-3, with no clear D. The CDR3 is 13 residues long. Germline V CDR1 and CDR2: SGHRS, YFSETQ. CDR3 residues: CASSLESGDTQYF. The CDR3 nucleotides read TGCGCCAGCAGTTTGGAATCCGGAGATACGCAGTATTTT.

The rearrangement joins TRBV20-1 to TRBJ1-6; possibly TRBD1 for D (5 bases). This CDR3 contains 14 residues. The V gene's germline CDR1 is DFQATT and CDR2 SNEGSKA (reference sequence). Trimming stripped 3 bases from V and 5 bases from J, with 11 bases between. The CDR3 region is CSARQGVNNSPLHF. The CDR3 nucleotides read TGCAGTGCTAGGCAAGGGGTGAATAATTCACCCCTCCACTTT.

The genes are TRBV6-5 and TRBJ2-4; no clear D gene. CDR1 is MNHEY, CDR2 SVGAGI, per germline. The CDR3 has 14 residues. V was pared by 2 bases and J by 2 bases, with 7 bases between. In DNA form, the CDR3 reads TGTGCCAGCAGTTACGCGGCCACCAAAAACATTCAGTACTTC. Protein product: CASSYAATKNIQYF.

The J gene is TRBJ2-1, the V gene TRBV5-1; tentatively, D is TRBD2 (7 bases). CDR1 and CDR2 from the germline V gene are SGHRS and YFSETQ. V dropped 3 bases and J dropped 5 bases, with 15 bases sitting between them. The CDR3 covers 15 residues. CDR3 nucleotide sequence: TGCGCCAGCAGCTCCCTGGGGGCGGGGGACAATGAGCAGTTCTTC. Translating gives CASSSLGAGDNEQFF.

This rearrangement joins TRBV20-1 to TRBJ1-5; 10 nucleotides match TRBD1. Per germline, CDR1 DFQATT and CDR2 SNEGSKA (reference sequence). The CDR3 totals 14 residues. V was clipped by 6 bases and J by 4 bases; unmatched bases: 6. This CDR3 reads CSARQGAANQPQHF. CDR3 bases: TGCAGTGCCCGACAGGGGGCGGCAAATCAGCCCCAGCATTTT.

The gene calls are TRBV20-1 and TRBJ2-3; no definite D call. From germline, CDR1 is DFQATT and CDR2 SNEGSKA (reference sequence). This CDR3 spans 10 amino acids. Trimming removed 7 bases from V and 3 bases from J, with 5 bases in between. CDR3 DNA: TGCAGTGTGTGGACAGATACGCAGTATTTT. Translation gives CSVWTDTQYF.